Below, 22 T cell receptor beta chains from the same sample are listed, as sequenced in a study of T cells in localized non-small cell lung cancer (dated by TCRdb to the early 2020s). To prepare the library, the immunoSEQ multiplex PCR assay was applied. The source is immuneACCESS, and TCRdb retained only in-frame sequences with V and J called. Part of the clones is not carried over; for the studies checked, unresolved V genes explain less than half of this, and the remainder is unexplained. The table for this sample lists tens of thousands of clones; 70% to 90% of them were counted only once. The ten biggest clones cover under 15% of the sample. The starting material was peripheral blood, obtained before any cancer treatment. Receptors were obtained from a female donor older than 55 with stage III squamous cell lung carcinoma.

This chain joins TRBV28 and TRBJ2-7; D unclear. V gave up 3 bases and J gave up 9 bases, with 18 bases separating them. In germline, CDR1 is MDHEN, CDR2 SYDVKM. This CDR3 comprises 14 residues. The CDR3 loop reads CASSFGSDPIGQYF. In DNA, the CDR3 is TGTGCCAGCAGTTTTGGGTCCGACCCAATTGGGCAGTACTTC.

The V and J genes are TRBV28 and TRBJ1-5; D not resolved. The CDR3 has 12 residues. Trimming shortened V by 8 bases and J by 5 bases, and 10 bases separated the two germline ends. Germline CDR1 is MDHEN and CDR2 is SYDVKM. The CDR3 region has the DNA TGTGCCAGCGCGGCATGGGATCAGCCCCAGCATTTT. Encoded protein: CASAAWDQPQHF. Combining the CDR3 with reference TRBV28 and TRBJ1-5 gives the whole variable domain DVKVTQSSRYLVKRTGEKVFLECVQDMDHENMFWYRQDPGLGLRLIYFSYDVKMKEKGDIPEGYSVSREKKERFSLILESASTNQTSMYLCASAAWDQPQHFGDGTRLSIL.

This chain connects TRBV5-4 to TRBJ2-1, with 8 bases fitting TRBD1. Germline assignment: CDR1 SGHNT and CDR2 YYREEE (reference sequence). The V gene end was trimmed by 2 bases and the J gene end by 7 bases; junction bases not matched to a gene: 8. This CDR3 region has 15 residues. The chain's CDR3 is CASSFWDRRENEQFF. As DNA, the CDR3 is TGTGCCAGCAGCTTTTGGGACAGGAGAGAGAATGAGCAGTTCTTC.

The chain couples TRBV11-2 to TRBJ1-2, with 9 bases aligning to TRBD1. Germline V gene lookup returns CDR1 SGHAT and CDR2 FQNNGV. Trimming removed 4 bases from V and 8 bases from J; junction bases left unmatched: 5. This CDR3 comprises 13 residues. CDR3 protein: CASSSDRGGGYTF. In DNA form, the CDR3 reads TGTGCCAGCAGCTCGGACAGGGGCGGAGGCTACACCTTC.

The gene calls are TRBV19 and TRBJ1-1, with D unclear. Trimming took 5 bases from V and 2 from J, leaving 12 bases between them. CDR1 and CDR2 from the germline V gene are LNHDA and SQIVND (reference sequence). The CDR3 consists of 14 residues. The CDR3 coding sequence is TGTGCCAGTAGTGACGGCTCCTTAAACACTGAAGCTTTCTTT. Protein: CASSDGSLNTEAFF.

This chain links TRBV23-1 with TRBJ1-1; D might be TRBD1 (5 bases). TRBV23-1 is reported as an ORF; its role is uncertain. V lost 5 bases and J 6 bases, leaving 13 bases between the germline ends. The CDR3 consists of 13 residues. The chain's CDR3 is CASSYPGSAEAFF. As DNA, the CDR3 is TGCGCCAGCAGTTACCCAGGGAGCGCTGAAGCTTTCTTT.

V usage is TRBV28 and J usage is TRBJ2-7; 11 positions match TRBD1. Germline CDR1 and CDR2: MDHEN and SYDVKM. Trimming removed 5 bases from V and 1 base from J; junction bases left unmatched: 7. The CDR3 is 16 amino acids. The CDR3 nucleotides read TGTGCCAGCAGTACACGGACAGGGGGCCTGTCCTACGAGCAGTACTTC. It is translated as CASSTRTGGLSYEQYF. The variable domain in full, with the rest retrieved from reference TRBV28 and TRBJ2-7, is DVKVTQSSRYLVKRTGEKVFLECVQDMDHENMFWYRQDPGLGLRLIYFSYDVKMKEKGDIPEGYSVSREKKERFSLILESASTNQTSMYLCASSTRTGGLSYEQYFGPGTRLTVT.

The chain joins TRBV5-4 to TRBJ2-7, with 9 nucleotides matching TRBD2. This CDR3 comprises 16 residues. V dropped 0 bases and J dropped 0; count of bases not matched to a gene: 4. Germline CDR1 reads SGHNT; CDR2 reads YYREEE (reference sequence). DNA for the CDR3: TGTGCCAGCAGCTTGGGAAATAGCGGGGGCTCCTACGAGCAGTACTTC. Encoded protein: CASSLGNSGGSYEQYF.

This clone was seen only once. This chain links TRBV30 with TRBJ2-3; a weak D match, TRBD2 (5 bases). Germline values: CDR1 GTSNPN, CDR2 SVGIG (reference sequence). The CDR3 extends over 16 amino acids. V gave up 0 bases and J gave up 3 bases, with 16 bases separating them. CDR3: CAWSVLGVLGTDTQYF. The CDR3 DNA reads TGTGCCTGGAGTGTGCTCGGGGTCCTCGGAACAGATACGCAGTATTTT.

V and J are TRBV10-1 and TRBJ1-1, with 9 bases lining up with TRBD1. Germline values: CDR1 WNHNN, CDR2 SYGVQD (reference sequence). V lost 2 bases and J lost 6; bases outside the gene matches: 7. The CDR3 sequence is 15 residues long. The CDR3 loop reads CASSEVRDRDAEAFF. The CDR3 bases are TGCGCCAGCAGTGAGGTCCGGGACAGGGACGCTGAAGCTTTCTTT.

The chain carries TRBV27 and TRBJ1-5; 7 nucleotides line up with TRBD1. The CDR3 spans 15 residues. The V and J ends lost 6 bases and 1 base, in that order; junction bases with no gene match: 6. The V gene's germline CDR1 is MNHEY and CDR2 SMNVEV (reference sequence). In DNA, the CDR3 is TGTGCCAGCAGAATCGGGGGACAGAGCAATCAGCCCCAGCATTTT. This codes for CASRIGGQSNQPQHF.

The gene calls are TRBV2 and TRBJ2-3, with 12 bases matching TRBD1. This CDR3 region has 14 residues. The V gene end was trimmed by 8 bases and the J gene end by 6 bases; junction bases not matched to a gene: 6. Germline V gene sequence: CDR1 SNHLY, CDR2 FYNNEI. Here the CDR3 reads CASAGQGARDTQYF. In DNA, the CDR3 is TGTGCCAGCGCGGGACAGGGGGCTCGTGATACGCAGTATTTT.

The chain joins TRBV29-1 to TRBJ2-7; D gene unclear. The V gene's germline CDR1 is SQVTM and CDR2 ANQGSEA. Trimming stripped 4 bases from V and 0 bases from J, with 7 bases between. The CDR3 extends over 12 amino acids. This chain's CDR3 is CSVVWDSYEQYF. CDR3 coding DNA: TGCAGCGTTGTTTGGGACTCCTACGAGCAGTACTTC.

This clone was seen just once. This chain connects TRBV30 to TRBJ1-4; D unresolved. The germline CDR1 and CDR2 sequences are GTSNPN and SVGIG (reference sequence). Between the trimmed V and J ends, which lost 1 base and 3 bases, there was a span of 9 bases. CDR3 size: 14 residues. CDR3 sequence: CAWSGVVANEKLFF. In DNA form, the CDR3 reads TGTGCCTGGAGTGGGGTAGTAGCTAATGAAAAACTGTTTTTT.

The V gene is TRBV25-1, the J gene TRBJ1-1; D unclear. Trimming pared 0 bases from V and 3 bases from J, leaving 5 bases between. The germline gives CDR1 MGHDK, CDR2 SYGVNS. The CDR3 totals 13 residues. CDR3 bases: TGTGCCAGCAGTGAATATAGGGACACTGAAGCTTTCTTT. This translates into CASSEYRDTEAFF.

The V gene is TRBV18, the J gene TRBJ2-1; 7 bases line up with TRBD1. With 5 bases clipped from V and 6 bases from J, the junction kept 7 bases outside the gene matches. Germline-derived CDR1 and CDR2 are KGHSH and LQKENI. CDR3 length equals 14 residues. Here the CDR3 reads CASSTGDRPNEQFF. The CDR3 bases are TGTGCCAGCTCAACCGGGGACAGACCCAATGAGCAGTTCTTC.

This clone appeared once. V and J are TRBV15 and TRBJ2-1, with 8 nucleotides matching TRBD2. The ends lost 2 bases at V and 0 bases at J; junction bases unmatched: 15. The CDR3 length is 20 residues. The germline CDR1 and CDR2 sequences are LNHNV and YYDKDF (reference sequence). The CDR3 DNA reads as TGTGCCACCAGCAGAAAAGGGGGACTACTAGCGGCAAGCTCCTACAATGAGCAGTTCTTC. It translates to CATSRKGGLLAASSYNEQFF.

The chain links TRBV7-9 to TRBJ2-7, with 10 bases that match TRBD2. The germline V gene encodes CDR1 SEHNR and CDR2 FQNEAQ (reference sequence). The CDR3 contains 19 residues. The junction had 12 bases not matched to a gene; V was cut back by 1 base and J by 0 bases. The CDR3 protein is CASSLGFPSGGPDSYEQYF. The CDR3 DNA reads TGTGCCAGCAGCTTAGGTTTTCCTAGCGGGGGACCCGACTCCTACGAGCAGTACTTC.

The CDR3 spells CASSSLNDRGRDTQYF. The CDR3 nucleotides are TGTGCCAGCAGCTCCCTCAACGACAGGGGGAGAGATACGCAGTATTTT. V is TRBV5-8 and J is TRBJ2-3, with 9 positions matching TRBD1. CDR3 length equals 16 residues. J lost 5 bases, V lost 3 bases, and 10 bases had no gene match. Germline-derived CDR1 and CDR2 are SGHTS and YDEGEE. The whole variable domain, remainder taken from reference TRBV5-8 and TRBJ2-3, is EAGVTQSPTHLIKTRGQQATLRCSPISGHTSVYWYQQALGLGLQFLLWYDEGEERNRGNFPPRFSGRQFPNYSSELNVNALELEDSALYLCASSSLNDRGRDTQYFGPGTRLTVL.

The CDR3 protein is CASSEASAWYGYTF. CDR3 nucleotides: TGTGCCAGCAGTGAAGCGTCGGCGTGGTATGGCTACACCTTC. The chain uses TRBV6-1 and TRBJ1-2; D is ambiguous. The V and J ends lost 0 bases and 5 bases respectively, with 10 bases between them. The CDR3 is 14 amino acids. Germline CDR1 reads MNHNS; CDR2 reads SASEGT.

This chain connects TRBV2 to TRBJ2-1; D is undetermined. CDR1 SNHLY and CDR2 FYNNEI come from the germline V gene. Trimming cost V 1 base and J 12 bases, with 10 bases left between them. The CDR3 loop spans 12 amino acids. For the CDR3, the DNA is TGTGCCAGCAGTGAAGAGACACGTGGGCAGTTCTTC. Residues: CASSEETRGQFF.

V is TRBV2 and J is TRBJ1-1; D gene ambiguous. The ends were cut back, 8 bases at V and 1 base at J, with 11 bases in the middle. This CDR3 has 13 residues. Germline V gene data show CDR1 as SNHLY and CDR2 as FYNNEI. CDR3 sequence: CASGWGENTEAFF. CDR3 nucleotides: TGTGCCAGCGGATGGGGAGAGAACACTGAAGCTTTCTTT.